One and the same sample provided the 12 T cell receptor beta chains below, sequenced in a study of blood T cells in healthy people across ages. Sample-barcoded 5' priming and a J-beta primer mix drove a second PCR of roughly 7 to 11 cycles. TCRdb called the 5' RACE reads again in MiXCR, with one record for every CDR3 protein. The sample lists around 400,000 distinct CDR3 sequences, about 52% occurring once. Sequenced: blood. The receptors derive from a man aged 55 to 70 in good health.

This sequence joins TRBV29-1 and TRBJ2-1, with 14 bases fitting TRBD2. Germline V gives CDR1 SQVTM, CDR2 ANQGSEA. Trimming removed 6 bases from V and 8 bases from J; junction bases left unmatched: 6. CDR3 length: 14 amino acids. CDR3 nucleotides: TGCAGCGTGAGCGGACTAGCGGGAGGTTATGAGCAGTTCTTC. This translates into CSVSGLAGGYEQFF.

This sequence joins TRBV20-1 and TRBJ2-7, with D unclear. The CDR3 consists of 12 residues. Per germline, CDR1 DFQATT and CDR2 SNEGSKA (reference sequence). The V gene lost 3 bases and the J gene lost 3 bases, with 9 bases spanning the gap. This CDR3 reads CSASFSGYEQYF. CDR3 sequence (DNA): TGCAGTGCTAGTTTTAGTGGCTACGAGCAGTACTTC.

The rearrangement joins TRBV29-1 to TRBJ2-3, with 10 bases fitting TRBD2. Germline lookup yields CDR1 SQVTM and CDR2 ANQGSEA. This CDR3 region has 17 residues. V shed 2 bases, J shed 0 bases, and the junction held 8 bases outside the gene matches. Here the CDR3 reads CSVENLAGEISTDTQYF. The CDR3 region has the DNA TGCAGCGTTGAAAATCTAGCGGGGGAGATAAGCACAGATACGCAGTATTTT.

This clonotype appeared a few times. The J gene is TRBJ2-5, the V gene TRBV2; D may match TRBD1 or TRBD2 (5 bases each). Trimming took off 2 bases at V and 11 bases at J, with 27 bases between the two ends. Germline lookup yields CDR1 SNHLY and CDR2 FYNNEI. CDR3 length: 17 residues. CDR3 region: CASSEWKGTNIQGEQYF. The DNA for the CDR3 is TGTGCCAGCAGTGAATGGAAGGGGACCAACATCCAAGGGGAGCAGTACTTC.

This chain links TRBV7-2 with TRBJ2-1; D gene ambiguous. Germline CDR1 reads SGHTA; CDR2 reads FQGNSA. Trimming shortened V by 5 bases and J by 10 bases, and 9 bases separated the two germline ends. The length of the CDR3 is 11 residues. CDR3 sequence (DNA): TGTGCCAGCAGCACCAGCACGGAGCAGTTCTTC. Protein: CASSTSTEQFF.

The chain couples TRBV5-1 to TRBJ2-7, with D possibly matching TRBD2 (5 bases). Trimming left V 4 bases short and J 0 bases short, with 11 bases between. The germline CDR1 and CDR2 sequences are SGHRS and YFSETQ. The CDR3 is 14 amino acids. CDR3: CASSSSGDSYEQYF. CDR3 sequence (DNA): TGCGCCAGCAGCAGCTCCGGGGACTCCTACGAGCAGTACTTC.

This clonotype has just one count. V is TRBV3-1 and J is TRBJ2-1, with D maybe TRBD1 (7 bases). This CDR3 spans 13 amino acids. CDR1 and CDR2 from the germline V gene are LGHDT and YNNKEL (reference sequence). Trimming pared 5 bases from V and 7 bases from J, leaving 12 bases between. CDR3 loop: CASSTQGGNEQFF. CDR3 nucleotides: TGTGCCAGCAGCACGCAGGGGGGTAATGAGCAGTTCTTC.

This CDR3 is CSAIPRTTGVTYEQYF. The CDR3 bases are TGCAGTGCGATCCCGCGAACGACAGGAGTGACCTACGAGCAGTACTTC. This chain joins TRBV20-1 and TRBJ2-7; a possible D gene is TRBD1 (6 bases). This CDR3 has 16 residues. V lost 6 bases, J lost 2 bases, and 23 bases lay in between. CDR1 and CDR2 (germline): DFQATT, SNEGSKA (reference sequence).

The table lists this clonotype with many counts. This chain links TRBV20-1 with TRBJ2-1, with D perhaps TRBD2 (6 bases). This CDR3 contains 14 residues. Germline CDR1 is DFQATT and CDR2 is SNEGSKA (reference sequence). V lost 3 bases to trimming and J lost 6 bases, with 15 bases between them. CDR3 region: CSARDYSSGNEQFF. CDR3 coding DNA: TGCAGTGCTAGGGACTACTCCTCGGGCAATGAGCAGTTCTTC.

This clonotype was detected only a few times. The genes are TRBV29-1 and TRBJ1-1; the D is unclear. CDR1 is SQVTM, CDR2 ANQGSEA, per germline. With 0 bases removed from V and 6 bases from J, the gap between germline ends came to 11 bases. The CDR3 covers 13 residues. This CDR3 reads CSVEDGQGSEAFF. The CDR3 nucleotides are TGCAGCGTTGAAGATGGCCAAGGGTCTGAAGCTTTCTTT.

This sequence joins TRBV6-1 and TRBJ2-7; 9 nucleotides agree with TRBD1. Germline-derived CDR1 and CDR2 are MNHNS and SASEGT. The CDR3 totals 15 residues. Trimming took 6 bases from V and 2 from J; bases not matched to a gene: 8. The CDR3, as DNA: TGTGCCAGCAGGGATTCGGACAGGGGTCCCTACGAGCAGTACTTC. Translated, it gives CASRDSDRGPYEQYF.

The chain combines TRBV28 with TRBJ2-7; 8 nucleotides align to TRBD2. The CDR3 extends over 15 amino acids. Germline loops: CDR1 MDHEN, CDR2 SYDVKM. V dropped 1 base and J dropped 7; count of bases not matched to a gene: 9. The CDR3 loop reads CASSLSGLAPREQYF. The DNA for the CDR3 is TGTGCCAGCAGTTTATCCGGACTAGCCCCCCGGGAGCAGTACTTC.